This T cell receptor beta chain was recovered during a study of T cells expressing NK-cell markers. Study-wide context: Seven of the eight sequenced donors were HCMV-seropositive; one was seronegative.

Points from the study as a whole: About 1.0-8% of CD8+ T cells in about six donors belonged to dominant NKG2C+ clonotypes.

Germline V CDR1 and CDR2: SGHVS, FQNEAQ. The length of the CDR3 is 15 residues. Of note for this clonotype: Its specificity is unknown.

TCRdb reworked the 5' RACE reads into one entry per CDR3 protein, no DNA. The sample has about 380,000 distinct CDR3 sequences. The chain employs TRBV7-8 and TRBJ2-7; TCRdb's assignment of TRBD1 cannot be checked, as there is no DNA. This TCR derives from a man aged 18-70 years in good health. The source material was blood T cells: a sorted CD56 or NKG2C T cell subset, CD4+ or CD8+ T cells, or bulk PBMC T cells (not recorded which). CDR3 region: CASSTTITGFDEQYF.